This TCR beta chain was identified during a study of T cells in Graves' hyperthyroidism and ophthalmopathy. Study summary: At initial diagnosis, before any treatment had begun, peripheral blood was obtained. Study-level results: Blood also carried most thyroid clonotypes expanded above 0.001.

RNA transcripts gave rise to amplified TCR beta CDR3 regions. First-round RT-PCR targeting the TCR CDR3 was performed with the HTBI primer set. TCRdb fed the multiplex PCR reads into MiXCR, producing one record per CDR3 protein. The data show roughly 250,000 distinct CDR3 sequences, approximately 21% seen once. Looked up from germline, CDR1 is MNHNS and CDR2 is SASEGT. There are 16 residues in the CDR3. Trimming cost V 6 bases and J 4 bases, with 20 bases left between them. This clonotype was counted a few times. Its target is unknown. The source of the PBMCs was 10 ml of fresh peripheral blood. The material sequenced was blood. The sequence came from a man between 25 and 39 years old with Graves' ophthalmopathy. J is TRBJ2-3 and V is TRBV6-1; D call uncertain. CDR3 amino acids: CASSHNVGRAPDTQYF. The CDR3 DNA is TGTGCCAGCAGCCACAACGTAGGACGGGCTCCAGATACGCAGTATTTT.